Following are 21 T cell receptor beta chains from one sample sequenced in a study of PD-L1 blockade in urothelial cancer. Time point of the sample: pretreatment peripheral blood. Sequencing used immunoSEQ multiplex PCR; TCRdb keeps in-frame clones, though not all of them. The sample consists of around 130,000 clones, about four fifths of them appearing once. The starting material was PBMCs, obtained around atezolizumab (anti-PD-L1) treatment. These receptors originate from a man aged 50 to 59 with urothelial cancer.

The chain couples TRBV5-4 to TRBJ1-1; the D gene is possibly TRBD1 (6 bases). Deletions cut 4 bases from V and 0 bases from J, with 10 bases between. This CDR3 is built from 14 residues. The germline V gene encodes CDR1 SGHNT and CDR2 YYREEE (reference sequence). As DNA, the CDR3 is TGTGCCAGCAGCCCGACAGGAATGAACACTGAAGCTTTCTTT. This translates into CASSPTGMNTEAFF. The whole variable domain, remainder taken from reference TRBV5-4 and TRBJ1-1, is ETGVTQSPTHLIKTRGQQVTLRCSSQSGHNTVSWYQQALGQGPQFIFQYYREEENGRGNFPPRFSGLQFPNYSSELNVNALELDDSALYLCASSPTGMNTEAFFGQGTRLTVV.

The chain carries TRBV5-1 and TRBJ2-7; the match to TRBD2 covers 8 bases. The ends lost 4 bases at V and 2 bases at J; junction bases unmatched: 8. The V gene's germline CDR1 is SGHRS and CDR2 YFSETQ. CDR3 length: 15 residues. The CDR3 bases are TGCGCCAGCAGCCCTGCGGGGGGTTCAACCTACGAGCAGTACTTC. Its protein product is CASSPAGGSTYEQYF.

V usage is TRBV6-1 and J usage is TRBJ2-7; maybe TRBD2 (6 bases). V was cut by 1 base and J by 5 bases, with 18 bases left in between. The germline V gene has CDR1 MNHNS and CDR2 SASEGT. The CDR3 sequence is 16 residues long. The DNA for the CDR3 is TGTGCCAGCAGTGAAGGGGGACTGACTACCGGGGACGAGCAGTACTTC. This gives the protein CASSEGGLTTGDEQYF.

The chain has TRBV2 and TRBJ2-7; D is possibly TRBD1 (6 bases). Between the trimmed V and J ends, which lost 1 base and 3 bases, there was a span of 22 bases. Germline CDR1 is SNHLY and CDR2 is FYNNEI. The CDR3 totals 18 residues. CDR3 sequence reads: CASSEEGNLRGENYEQYF. The DNA for the CDR3 is TGTGCCAGCAGTGAAGAAGGGAATCTCAGGGGAGAAAACTACGAGCAGTACTTC.

This clone was found a few times. The CDR3 nucleotides read TGTGCCAGCAGCCAAGGGGTTAGGACTGAAGCTTTCTTT. It is translated as CASSQGVRTEAFF. The V and J genes are TRBV7-2 and TRBJ1-1, with D maybe TRBD1 (5 bases). V was shortened by 5 bases and J by 5 bases, with 12 bases between the two germline ends. CDR1 is SGHTA and CDR2 is FQGNSA in the germline V gene. The CDR3 totals 13 residues. The full variable domain, its missing parts supplied by reference TRBV7-2 and TRBJ1-1, is GAGVSQSPSNKVTEKGKDVELRCDPISGHTALYWYRQSLGQGLEFLIYFQGNSAPDKSGLPSDRFSAERTGGSVSTLTIQRTQQEDSAVYLCASSQGVRTEAFFGQGTRLTVV.

The chain joins TRBV28 to TRBJ2-2, with D perhaps matching TRBD1 (6 bases). Trimming left V 5 bases short and J 7 bases short, with 20 bases between. Looked up from germline, CDR1 is MDHEN and CDR2 is SYDVKM. This CDR3 has 16 residues. The CDR3, as DNA: TGTGCCAGCAGTCTAGACCCCCAGGGGCGCCTCGGGGAGCTGTTTTTT. This sequence encodes CASSLDPQGRLGELFF.

This chain links TRBV30 with TRBJ1-5; TRBD1 matches 10 bases. V shed 3 bases and J 7 bases; nucleotides not matched to a gene: 6. Germline V CDR1 and CDR2: GTSNPN, SVGIG (reference sequence). The CDR3 is 14 residues long. CDR3 bases: TGTGCCTGGAGCCAAGGGACAGGGGTACAGCCCCAGCATTTT. It yields the protein CAWSQGTGVQPQHF.

The V and J genes are TRBV2 and TRBJ2-7, with 9 bases matching TRBD2. The CDR3 totals 13 residues. The V and J ends lost 6 bases and 6 bases, in that order; junction bases with no gene match: 6. CDR1 and CDR2 from the germline V gene are SNHLY and FYNNEI. In nucleotides, the CDR3 is TGTGCCAGCAGGATAGCGGGAGCGGGCGAGCAGTACTTC. Translation gives CASRIAGAGEQYF.

The V and J genes are TRBV28 and TRBJ1-1, with no clear D. The V end lost 5 bases, the J end lost 8 bases, and 15 bases lay between the germline ends. Germline CDR1 and CDR2: MDHEN and SYDVKM. The CDR3 consists of 13 residues. CDR3 nucleotide sequence: TGTGCCAGCAGTGAGCAGATGGGAGGAGAAGCTTTCTTT. Translated, it gives CASSEQMGGEAFF.

The chain employs TRBV19 and TRBJ1-4, with TRBD1 matching 8 bases. The CDR3 covers 14 residues. The germline gives CDR1 LNHDA, CDR2 SQIVND (reference sequence). V dropped 9 bases and J dropped 12; count of bases not matched to a gene: 15. CDR3 in DNA: TGTGCCAGCGGGCTTGGGCAGGGGGCTTCACAACTGTTTTTT. The encoded protein is CASGLGQGASQLFF.

V is TRBV4-1 and J is TRBJ2-1, with 12 bases that match TRBD2. Trimming at V came to 0 bases and at J to 10 bases, leaving 4 bases not matched to a gene. The CDR3 is made up of 15 amino acids. CDR1 is MGHRA, CDR2 YSYEKL, per germline. CDR3 residues: CASSQELAGGREQFF. The CDR3 DNA reads as TGCGCCAGCAGCCAAGAACTAGCGGGAGGAAGGGAGCAGTTCTTC.

The chain combines TRBV7-6 with TRBJ2-5; 7 positions match TRBD2. Germline CDR1 reads SGHVS; CDR2 reads FNYEAQ. V shed 5 bases and J 2 bases; nucleotides not matched to a gene: 5. This CDR3 comprises 14 residues. The CDR3 protein is CASSPPSGQETQYF. The CDR3, as DNA: TGTGCCAGCAGCCCCCCTAGCGGTCAAGAGACCCAGTACTTC.

CDR3 amino acids: CASSLPGNQPQHF. CDR3 in DNA: TGTGCCAGCAGCTTACCGGGTAATCAGCCCCAGCATTTT. This chain connects TRBV7-9 to TRBJ1-5; no reliable D call. The CDR3 runs 13 residues. Germline V lookup: CDR1 SEHNR, CDR2 FQNEAQ (reference sequence). The V end was cut by 2 bases, the J end by 4 bases, with 6 bases between. The full variable domain, its missing parts supplied by reference TRBV7-9 and TRBJ1-5, is DTGVSQNPRHKITKRGQNVTFRCDPISEHNRLYWYRQTLGQGPEFLTYFQNEAQLEKSRLLSDRFSAERPKGSFSTLEIQRTEQGDSAMYLCASSLPGNQPQHFGDGTRLSIL.

Only a few counts were recorded for this clone. The V and J genes are TRBV27 and TRBJ1-1; no clear D. Germline V CDR1 and CDR2: MNHEY, SMNVEV (reference sequence). Trimming left V 7 bases short and J 0 bases short, with 9 bases between. The CDR3 totals 13 residues. CDR3 protein: CASKGGLNTEAFF. In DNA, the CDR3 is TGTGCCAGCAAGGGCGGGCTGAACACTGAAGCTTTCTTT.

The V and J genes are TRBV13 and TRBJ2-7, with 12 bases matching TRBD2. The CDR3 length is 16 residues. Per germline, CDR1 PRHDT and CDR2 FYEKMQ (reference sequence). Trimming removed 5 bases from V and 2 bases from J; junction bases left unmatched: 7. CDR3 nucleotide sequence: TGTGCCAGCAGCCCCCGGACTAGCGGGACCCCCTACGAGCAGTACTTC. It codes for CASSPRTSGTPYEQYF.

The chain links TRBV5-1 to TRBJ2-3; 15 positions match TRBD2. The ends lost 3 bases at V and 2 bases at J; junction bases unmatched: 13. The CDR3 extends over 20 amino acids. From germline, CDR1 is SGHRS and CDR2 YFSETQ. The CDR3 coding sequence is TGCGCCAGCAGCTGGGGTCAGGGGGGACTAGCGGGAGGTCCCACAGATACGCAGTATTTT. It is translated as CASSWGQGGLAGGPTDTQYF.

The chain carries TRBV19 and TRBJ2-7; no reliable D call. CDR1 is LNHDA and CDR2 is SQIVND in the germline V gene (reference sequence). V was pared by 7 bases and J by 2 bases, with 9 bases between. There are 12 residues in the CDR3. CDR3 in amino acids: CASISKTYEQYF. In DNA form, the CDR3 reads TGTGCCAGTATTAGCAAGACCTACGAGCAGTACTTC.

The chain uses TRBV27 and TRBJ1-5, with D possibly being TRBD1 (5 bases). The CDR3 consists of 14 residues. The V gene's germline CDR1 is MNHEY and CDR2 SMNVEV (reference sequence). CDR3 DNA: TGTGCATCAAAAGGGGTACCTAGCAATCAGCCCCAGCATTTT. It codes for CASKGVPSNQPQHF.

The chain joins TRBV10-3 to TRBJ2-1; a weak D match, TRBD2 (7 bases). V lost 6 bases, J lost 3 bases, and 15 bases lay in between. This CDR3 contains 15 residues. Germline V gives CDR1 ENHRY, CDR2 SYGVKD. The CDR3 sequence is CAISRGGAVYNEQFF. The CDR3 DNA reads TGTGCCATCAGCCGCGGGGGCGCGGTCTACAATGAGCAGTTCTTC.

The chain has TRBV6-5 and TRBJ1-5; D gene uncertain. Trimming removed 6 bases at V and 4 bases at J, with 16 bases between. The CDR3 extends over 15 amino acids. Per the germline V gene, CDR1 is MNHEY and CDR2 is SVGAGI. The CDR3 DNA follows: TGTGCCAGCAGCCGGACGTCAGGCGGGAATCAGCCCCAGCATTTT. The encoded protein is CASSRTSGGNQPQHF.

The CDR3 sequence: CASKPGQGNGLEYF. The CDR3 region has the DNA TGTGCCAGCAAACCCGGACAGGGAAACGGCTTAGAGTACTTC. V gene TRBV2 combines with J gene TRBJ2-4; 8 nucleotides line up with TRBD1. Trimming removed 7 bases from V and 14 bases from J; junction bases left unmatched: 16. This CDR3 is 14 amino acids long. The germline V gene has CDR1 SNHLY and CDR2 FYNNEI.